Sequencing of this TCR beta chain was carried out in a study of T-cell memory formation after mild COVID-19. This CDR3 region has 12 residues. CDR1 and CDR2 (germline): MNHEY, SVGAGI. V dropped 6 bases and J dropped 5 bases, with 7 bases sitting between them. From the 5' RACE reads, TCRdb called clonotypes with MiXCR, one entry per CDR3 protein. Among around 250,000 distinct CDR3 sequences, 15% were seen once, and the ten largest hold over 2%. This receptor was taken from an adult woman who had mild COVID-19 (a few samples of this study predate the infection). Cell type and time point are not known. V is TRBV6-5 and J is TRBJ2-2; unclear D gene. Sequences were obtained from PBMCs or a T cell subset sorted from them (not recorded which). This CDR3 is CASRKGTGELFF. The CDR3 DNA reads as TGTGCCAGCAGGAAAGGGACCGGGGAGCTGTTTTTT.